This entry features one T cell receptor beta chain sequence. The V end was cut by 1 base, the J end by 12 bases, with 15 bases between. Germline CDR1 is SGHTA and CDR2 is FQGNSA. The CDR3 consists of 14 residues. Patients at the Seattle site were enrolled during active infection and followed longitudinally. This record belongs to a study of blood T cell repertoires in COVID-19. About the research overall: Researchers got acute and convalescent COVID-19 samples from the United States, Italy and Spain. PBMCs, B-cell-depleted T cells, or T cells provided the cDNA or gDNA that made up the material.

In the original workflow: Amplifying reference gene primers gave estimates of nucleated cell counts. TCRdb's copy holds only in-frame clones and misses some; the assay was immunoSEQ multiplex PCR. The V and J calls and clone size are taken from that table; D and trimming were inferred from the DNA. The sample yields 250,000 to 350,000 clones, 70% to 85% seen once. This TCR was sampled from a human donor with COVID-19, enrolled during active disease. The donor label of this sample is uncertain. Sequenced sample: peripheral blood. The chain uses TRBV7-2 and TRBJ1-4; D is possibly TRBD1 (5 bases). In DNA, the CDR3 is TGTGCCAGCAGCTTAGACCAGGGTCGTAGGGAACTGTTTTTT. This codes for CASSLDQGRRELFF.